This passage covers 14 T cell receptor beta chains from one sample sequenced in a study of blood T cell repertoires in COVID-19. This table comes from immunoSEQ multiplex PCR, and its TCRdb copy is limited to in-frame clones, with some not included. The sample has about 270,000 clones; about 89% are singletons. What was sequenced was PBMCs or T cells enriched from blood (not recorded which). The receptors come from a woman aged 18-29 years who had recovered from COVID-19.

The chain uses TRBV5-4 and TRBJ2-1, with TRBD1 matching over 8 bases. V lost 1 base and J lost 7; bases outside the gene matches: 7. Germline CDR1 and CDR2: SGHNT and YYREEE (reference sequence). The CDR3 consists of 15 residues. The DNA of the CDR3 is TGTGCCAGCAGCTTGACACAGGGGGAATGGAATGAGCAGTTCTTC. It yields the protein CASSLTQGEWNEQFF.

The chain uses TRBV7-9 and TRBJ2-2, with D possibly being TRBD1 (6 bases). V lost 5 bases and J 1 base, leaving 17 bases between the germline ends. There are 17 residues in the CDR3. Per germline, CDR1 SEHNR and CDR2 FQNEAQ (reference sequence). The CDR3 DNA is TGTGCCAGCAGCGCGGATAGGAAGACAGGGAACACCGGGGAGCTGTTTTTT. This encodes CASSADRKTGNTGELFF.

The chain recombines TRBV30 with TRBJ2-5; D gene ambiguous. V lost 1 base and J lost 5, with 14 bases in between. This CDR3 is built from 14 residues. Germline CDR1 and CDR2: GTSNPN and SVGIG (reference sequence). CDR3 DNA sequence: TGTGCCTGGAGTGCCCTACTAAGGATCGAGACCCAGTACTTC. Protein sequence: CAWSALLRIETQYF.

This clone was picked up one time. The chain couples TRBV29-1 to TRBJ2-3; D not certain. From germline, CDR1 is SQVTM and CDR2 ANQGSEA. The V and J ends lost 4 bases and 6 bases respectively, with 17 bases between them. The CDR3 extends over 14 amino acids. CDR3 amino acids: CSVAFSGVPDTQYF. The CDR3 bases are TGCAGCGTTGCTTTCTCCGGAGTCCCCGATACGCAGTATTTT.

The chain uses TRBV11-2 and TRBJ2-5, with 8 bases fitting TRBD1. V trimming: 5 bases; J trimming: 5 bases; junction bases outside the gene matches: 16. Germline V CDR1 and CDR2: SGHAT, FQNNGV. The CDR3 has 17 amino acids. CDR3 DNA sequence: TGTGCCAGCAGCCTCCAATTCCGGACAGGGCACGGCGAGACCCAGTACTTC. It yields the protein CASSLQFRTGHGETQYF.

V is TRBV5-4 and J is TRBJ2-1; 11 nucleotides match TRBD1. Losses at the gene ends were 3 bases for V and 2 bases for J; bases not matched to a gene: 4. Per the germline V gene, CDR1 is SGHNT and CDR2 is YYREEE (reference sequence). CDR3 size: 16 residues. Here the CDR3 DNA reads TGTGCCAGCAGCTCCCAGGGACAGGGGGCCTACAATGAGCAGTTCTTC. This encodes CASSSQGQGAYNEQFF.

The count of this clone is one. The rearrangement joins TRBV9 to TRBJ2-1, with TRBD2 as a possible D gene (5 bases). This CDR3 contains 15 residues. The germline V and J ends were trimmed by 4 bases and 10 bases, with 21 bases remaining between them. Germline V gene sequence: CDR1 SGDLS, CDR2 YYNGEE. The DNA for the CDR3 is TGTGCCAGCAGCCCGAATTTACTTTCTAGCAGCGAGCAGTTCTTC. Translating gives CASSPNLLSSSEQFF.

The J gene is TRBJ1-6, the V gene TRBV30; D is unclear. CDR1 and CDR2 from the germline V gene are GTSNPN and SVGIG (reference sequence). This CDR3 is built from 13 residues. The V end was cut by 4 bases, the J end by 11 bases, with 15 bases between. Written as DNA, the CDR3 is TGTGCCTGGAACGCTTTAAACCGGGCACCCCTCCACTTT. Translation: CAWNALNRAPLHF.

The chain has TRBV6-2 or TRBV6-3 and TRBJ2-1; no clear D. Germline V CDR1 and CDR2: MNHEY, SVGEGT. The length of the CDR3 is 15 residues. V lost 0 bases and J lost 4, with 10 bases in between. The CDR3 sequence is CASSYSRLVYNEQFF. DNA of the CDR3: TGTGCCAGCAGTTACTCGCGGTTAGTTTACAATGAGCAGTTCTTC.

The rearrangement links TRBV11-2 to TRBJ1-1; D gene ambiguous. V was shortened by 1 base and J by 0 bases, with 6 bases between the two germline ends. Germline CDR1 SGHAT, CDR2 FQNNGV. CDR3 length equals 14 residues. CDR3 DNA sequence: TGTGCCAGCAGCTTAGGTACAGTGAACACTGAAGCTTTCTTT. Amino acid sequence: CASSLGTVNTEAFF.

This clone showed up just a few times. The rearrangement joins TRBV27 to TRBJ2-2, with 7 bases identical to TRBD2. Per the germline V gene, CDR1 is MNHEY and CDR2 is SMNVEV (reference sequence). The CDR3 contains 14 residues. V lost 8 bases to trimming and J lost 1 base; unmatched junction nucleotides: 4. This CDR3 is CASVAGRNTGELFF. Written as DNA, the CDR3 is TGTGCCAGCGTAGCGGGTAGGAACACCGGGGAGCTGTTTTTT.

The chain carries TRBV7-2 and TRBJ2-5; TRBD2 matches 8 bases. This CDR3 comprises 16 residues. V gave up 5 bases and J gave up 2 bases; unmatched junction bases: 10. Looked up from germline, CDR1 is SGHTA and CDR2 is FQGNSA. CDR3 DNA sequence: TGTGCCAGCAGCCCAAGGGGCGGGGGGCCGCAAGAGACCCAGTACTTC. Protein product: CASSPRGGGPQETQYF.

The chain employs TRBV5-6 and TRBJ1-1; D unresolved. Trimming took 4 bases from V and 5 from J, leaving 12 bases between them. CDR3 length equals 13 residues. The germline V gene has CDR1 SGHDT and CDR2 YYEEEE. CDR3 loop: CASSPRYGTEAFF. The CDR3 bases are TGTGCCAGCAGCCCCCGATACGGGACTGAAGCTTTCTTT.

V gene TRBV6-5 combines with J gene TRBJ1-2, with 9 bases lining up with TRBD1. V dropped 5 bases and J dropped 3; count of bases not matched to a gene: 7. Germline CDR1 is MNHEY and CDR2 is SVGAGI. The CDR3 length is 15 residues. DNA of the CDR3: TGTGCCAGCAGTCTTGGACAGGGGATGGACTATGGCTACACCTTC. Its translation is CASSLGQGMDYGYTF.